This TCR beta chain was profiled in a study of CD8 T cells in ankylosing spondylitis. Whole-study findings and limits: What appeared characteristic of ankylosing spondylitis blood was a TCR beta motif of fewer than ten highly homologous variants. Disease-linked clones reportedly showed significant enrichment in matched ankylosing spondylitis synovial fluid.

This clonotype has a handful of counts. What it recognizes is unknown. Libraries for TCR beta were made by quantitative 5'-RACE with molecular barcodes. TCRdb re-called the 5' RACE reads through MiXCR, storing one row per CDR3 protein. Among under 450,000 distinct CDR3 sequences listed, over 15% were seen once. Germline loops: CDR1 LGHDT, CDR2 YNNKEL (reference sequence). This CDR3 contains 15 residues. V lost 5 bases and J lost 3; bases outside the gene matches: 3. Material: blood, either unsorted or a sorted T cell fraction (not recorded which). V usage is TRBV3-1 and J usage is TRBJ1-4; TRBD1 agrees at 10 bases. The sequence was collected from a male donor with ankylosing spondylitis. The CDR3 loop reads CASSRQGASNEKLFF. The CDR3, as DNA: TGTGCCAGCAGCAGACAGGGGGCGTCTAATGAAAAACTGTTTTTT.